Listed below are T cell receptor beta chains from one sample, sequenced in a study of T cell changes during pregnancy in multiple sclerosis. The method was immunoSEQ multiplex PCR; TCRdb's version includes in-frame clones alone and lacks a portion of them. This table has around 70,000 clones, roughly 92% appearing once. The sequenced sample was peripheral blood, obtained before pregnancy. The origin of the receptors is a female donor with multiple sclerosis, enrolled in a pregnancy study. Both conserved end residues are part of each CDR3. The order of the fields is CDR3 length, D gene, clone size, V gene, CDR3 protein. A D gene is named only where the DNA matches it firmly. Clone size is shown for a subset of rows, as once, few, many or a class of expanded clone.

14 | - | - | TRBV6-1 | CASRLTGIYNEQFF
16 | TRBD1 | - | TRBV30 | CAWSVSRTGGSEKLFF
16 | - | - | TRBV19 | CASSGGRYREETEAFF
12 | - | - | TRBV7-9 | CASSSRDNEQFF
16 | TRBD1 | - | TRBV7-8 | CASSLGGTGVSYEQYF
15 | - | - | TRBV28 | CASSPLPGWHQPQHF
16 | TRBD2 | - | TRBV11-1 | CASSLGGSGGGLEQFF
13 | - | - | TRBV4-3 | CASSQARDYEQYF
12 | TRBD1 | - | TRBV27 | CASRIGQAGYTF
15 | - | - | TRBV6-5 | CASSYSRSGTGELFF
13 | TRBD1 | few | TRBV27 | CASSPGGRQPQHF
15 | TRBD2 | - | TRBV14 | CASSQRTSGSYEQYF
15 | TRBD1 | - | TRBV6-5 | CASRPTGQPNQPQHF
17 | TRBD1 | - | TRBV6-1 | CASSENPTQGVVDEQYF
13 | TRBD1 | - | TRBV7-9 | CASSLVGGDEQYF
16 | TRBD1 | - | TRBV11-2 | CASSSGQGLSTDTQYF
14 | - | - | TRBV28 | CASSGSVGTGELFF
17 | - | - | TRBV4-3 | CASSQDGGLGGSYGYTF
11 | - | few | TRBV30 | CAWSGDTEAFF
14 | - | - | TRBV7-8 | CASSLSRQQETQYF
14 | - | - | TRBV7-9 | CASSADTFQETQYF
17 | TRBD2 | - | TRBV9 | CASSVMGLAGNTGELFF
15 | TRBD2 | - | TRBV9 | CASSPGLTNTGELFF
12 | - | - | TRBV11-3 | CASSRATEEQYF
14 | TRBD2 | - | TRBV27 | CASSFGTSVYEQYF
14 | - | - | TRBV30 | CAWSVPARGYEQYF
13 | TRBD1 | - | TRBV7-9 | CASSPGGSYEQYF
14 | - | - | TRBV19 | CASRKNQGNTEAFF
15 | TRBD1 | - | TRBV14 | CASSRRTGGAETQYF
14 | - | medium-sized | TRBV5-1 | CASSLGAISYEQYF